This TCR beta chain was found in a study of shared clonotypes between healthy human individuals. Turning to the study itself: Three CD4 naive, three CD4 memory, two CD8 naive and one CD8 memory plate were used per donor. Study observations and caveats: Clonotypes not shared had lower generation probabilities than those common to all four donors. The naive CD4 repertoires of a few donors were compared, and roughly 5% of clonotypes were shared.

A note on this clone: Its antigen remains unknown.

This table comes from immunoSEQ multiplex PCR, and its TCRdb copy is limited to in-frame clones, with some not included. Of about 2.1 million clones in the sample, about 93% are singletons; the top ten hold 1.5% to 2%. V lost 2 bases, J lost 5 bases, and 10 bases lay in between. The CDR3 has 13 residues. Germline V gives CDR1 LNHDA, CDR2 SQIVND (reference sequence). CD8 cells classed as naive were CD45RO-negative and positively selected for CCR7, excluding terminally differentiated effector memory CD45RA+ cells. Donation came from healthy HIV-negative adults that had no recent acute infections or vaccinations.

The source of this sequence is a man aged 18 to 29 in good health. Some clones in this sample may be carry-over from other donors' samples. The J gene is TRBJ2-7, the V gene TRBV19, with D possibly TRBD1 on 6 matching bases. The sample comprised naive CD8+ T cells from PBMCs. In nucleotides, the CDR3 is TGTGCCAGTAGTATAACAGGGTTCAACGAGCAGTACTTC. Amino acids: CASSITGFNEQYF.